This TCR beta chain was recovered during a study of cytomegalovirus exposure and HLA in healthy donors. Study-wide results and caveats: TCR beta sequences reportedly predicted the HLA-A and HLA-B alleles of most subjects accurately. Diagnosis of cytomegalovirus status made by the classifier reportedly showed high specificity and sensitivity. The availability of immune exposure information extended only to CMV serostatus.

The CDR3 contains 18 residues. The V gene's germline CDR1 is MGHRA and CDR2 YSYEKL. V dropped 3 bases and J dropped 8; count of bases not matched to a gene: 16. For this clone: Its antigen is not identified.

Amplification used 60 Vbeta primers and 13 Jbeta primers. Clones were read by immunoSEQ multiplex PCR, and TCRdb kept only the in-frame ones, dropping some. This table holds more than 200,000 clones, roughly 84% found once. This chain links TRBV4-1 with TRBJ1-4, with TRBD1 matching 9 bases. This clonotype was obtained from a girl aged 10 to 17 in good health and CMV-seronegative. Source material: PBMCs. CDR3 nucleotide sequence: TGCGCCAGCAGCCAGGGACCGTTCGGGACAGGGTCGTTGGAAAAACTGTTTTTT. Translation gives CASSQGPFGTGSLEKLFF.